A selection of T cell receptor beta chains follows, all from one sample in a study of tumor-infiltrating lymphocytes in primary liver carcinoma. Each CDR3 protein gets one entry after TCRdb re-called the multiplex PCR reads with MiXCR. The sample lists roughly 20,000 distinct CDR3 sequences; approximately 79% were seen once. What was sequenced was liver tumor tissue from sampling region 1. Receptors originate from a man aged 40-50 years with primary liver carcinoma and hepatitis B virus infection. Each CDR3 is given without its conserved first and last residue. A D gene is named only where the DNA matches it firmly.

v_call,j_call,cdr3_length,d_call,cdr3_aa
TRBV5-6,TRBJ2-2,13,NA,ASSPGTEVTGEVF
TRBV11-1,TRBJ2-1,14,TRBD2,ASSLGPSGSINERF
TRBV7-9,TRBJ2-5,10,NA,ASSPSEEAQY
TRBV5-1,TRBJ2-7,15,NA,GSSLSLGGGQHYGQY
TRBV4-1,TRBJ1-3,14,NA,ASSQSNGLYGNTIY
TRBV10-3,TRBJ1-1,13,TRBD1,AISLRTGGIAEAF
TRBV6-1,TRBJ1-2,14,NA,ASSEGVGRSNYGYT
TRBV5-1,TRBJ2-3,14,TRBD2,ANSSLVAGATYTHY
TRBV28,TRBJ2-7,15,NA,DSSPPVGGGPSDEQY
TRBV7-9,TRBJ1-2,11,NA,ASSSRPMDGYT
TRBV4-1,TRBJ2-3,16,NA,ASSQGFGSATSTNRQY
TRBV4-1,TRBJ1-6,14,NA,ASSHHLHGADSYLH
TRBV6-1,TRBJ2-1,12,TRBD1,VSRDRASYNEQF
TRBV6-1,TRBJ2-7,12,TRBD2,ASSLTSATTEQY
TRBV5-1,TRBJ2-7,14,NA,ASSLAPGTGTHELC
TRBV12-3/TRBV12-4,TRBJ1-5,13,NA,AGSFGQGSNQPQH
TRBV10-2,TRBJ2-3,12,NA,VSRDLKGRDTQY